Listed here are 26 T cell receptor beta chains from one sample, sequenced in a study of blood T cells in healthy people across ages. The authors ran a second PCR of about 7 to 12 cycles using a sample-barcoded 5' primer and a J-beta primer mix. One entry per CDR3 protein, called by TCRdb with MiXCR from the 5' RACE reads. The sample yields 870,000 or so distinct CDR3 sequences, 25% to 35% seen once. What was sequenced was blood. All receptors come from an elderly woman in good health.

Only a few counts were recorded for this clonotype. This chain joins TRBV5-8 and TRBJ2-7; D may be TRBD2 (6 bases). V was clipped by 4 bases and J by 4 bases, with 21 bases between them. Germline loops: CDR1 SGHTS, CDR2 YDEGEE. The CDR3 is made up of 16 amino acids. For the CDR3, the DNA is TGTGCCAGCAGCCCTCAAAGCCCGGGACGGGGGTACGAGCAGTACTTC. It encodes CASSPQSPGRGYEQYF.

The chain recombines TRBV28 with TRBJ1-5; no clear D gene. The CDR3 loop spans 13 amino acids. V lost 4 bases and J 6 bases, leaving 10 bases between the germline ends. CDR1 MDHEN and CDR2 SYDVKM come from the germline V gene. Here the CDR3 DNA reads TGTGCCAGCAGTTCTGTAGGGAGTCAGCCCCAGCATTTT. It codes for CASSSVGSQPQHF.

V usage is TRBV4-3 and J usage is TRBJ2-1; the match to TRBD1 covers 7 bases. The CDR3 runs 15 residues. V was clipped by 0 bases and J by 7 bases; unmatched bases: 6. Germline CDR1 LGHNA, CDR2 YSLEER. The DNA for the CDR3 is TGCGCCAGCAGCCAAGAAGACAGGGACGGGAATGAGCAGTTCTTC. This codes for CASSQEDRDGNEQFF.

This clonotype was picked up many times. This sequence joins TRBV20-1 and TRBJ2-1; D may be TRBD2 (5 bases). Germline values: CDR1 DFQATT, CDR2 SNEGSKA (reference sequence). With 8 bases removed from V and 5 bases from J, the gap between germline ends came to 13 bases. The CDR3 contains 12 residues. The CDR3 is CSIGLANNEQFF. CDR3 nucleotide sequence: TGCAGTATTGGACTGGCTAACAATGAGCAGTTCTTC.

The chain joins TRBV7-9 to TRBJ1-4, with 11 positions matching TRBD1. Germline CDR1 reads SEHNR; CDR2 reads FQNEAQ (reference sequence). With 6 bases clipped from V and 6 bases from J, the junction kept 6 bases outside the gene matches. CDR3 length: 15 amino acids. In nucleotides, the CDR3 is TGTGCCAGCAGATGGACAGGGGGCGAGGATGAAAAACTGTTTTTT. Amino acids: CASRWTGGEDEKLFF.

Only one count was recorded for this clonotype. The chain joins TRBV27 to TRBJ1-1; the D gene is possibly TRBD1 (5 bases). Germline CDR1 MNHEY, CDR2 SMNVEV (reference sequence). Deletions cut 5 bases from V and 6 bases from J, with 16 bases between. This CDR3 is 14 amino acids long. CDR3 protein: CASSPREREAEAFF. In nucleotides, the CDR3 is TGTGCCAGCAGTCCCAGGGAGAGGGAGGCTGAAGCTTTCTTT.

This clonotype has only a few counts. One end of the junction varies from germline; a read error may be responsible. The CDR3 DNA follows: TGTGCCAACAGTTTTGACTTCCAAGAGACCCAGTACTTC. Encoded protein: CANSFDFQETQYF. V is TRBV12-3 or TRBV12-4 and J is TRBJ2-5, with D hard to call. This CDR3 contains 13 residues.

Details on this clonotype: A much larger clone lies a single base off, so this may be a read error. The gene calls are TRBV4-3 and TRBJ2-7; 7 nucleotides match TRBD1. Trimming at V came to 4 bases and at J to 5 bases, leaving 11 bases not matched to a gene. The germline V gene has CDR1 LGHNA and CDR2 YSLEER. The CDR3 is made up of 15 amino acids. The CDR3 protein is CASSRGTGTANEQYF. CDR3 sequence (DNA): TGCGCCAGCAGCCGAGGTACCGGGACAGCCAACGAGCAGTACTTC.

The sample holds many counts of this clonotype. This chain connects TRBV4-1 to TRBJ2-1, with 11 bases identical to TRBD2. In germline, CDR1 is MGHRA, CDR2 YSYEKL. V was pared by 4 bases and J by 3 bases, with 8 bases of the junction left unmatched. The length of the CDR3 is 17 residues. For the CDR3, the DNA is TGCGCCAGCAGCCGCAGCACCGGGACTAGCGGCTACAATGAGCAGTTCTTC. Its protein is CASSRSTGTSGYNEQFF.

This clonotype has a handful of counts. The rearrangement uses TRBV12-3 or TRBV12-4 and TRBJ2-2; 9 nucleotides line up with TRBD2. The V segment lost 3 bases and the J segment 1 base; nucleotides outside the gene matches: 3. This CDR3 spans 16 amino acids. For the CDR3, the DNA is TGTGCCAGCAGTTTTAGCGGGGGAAGGAACACCGGGGAGCTGTTTTTT. Translation: CASSFSGGRNTGELFF.

This clonotype has a count of ten or more. The genes are TRBV29-1 and TRBJ1-2, with D tentatively TRBD1 (6 bases). Germline assignment: CDR1 SQVTM and CDR2 ANQGSEA. V lost 1 base and J lost 2, with 8 bases in between. The length of the CDR3 is 13 residues. CDR3 loop: CSVEGGGNYGYTF. The CDR3 DNA is TGCAGCGTTGAAGGAGGGGGAAACTATGGCTACACCTTC.

This chain links TRBV12-3 or TRBV12-4 with TRBJ1-2, with D perhaps matching TRBD1 (6 bases). The CDR3 length is 13 residues. Trimming left V 6 bases short and J 5 bases short, with 13 bases between. CDR3 in amino acids: CASSWTALYGYTF. The CDR3 DNA reads TGTGCCAGCAGCTGGACAGCTTTATATGGCTACACCTTC.

Comment on this clonotype: A much larger clone differs by one base, so this may be a read error. CDR3 protein: CASSQDLLGALYNEQFF. CDR3 sequence (DNA): TGCGCCAGCAGCCAAGATCTATTGGGGGCTCTGTACAATGAGCAGTTCTTC. The chain links TRBV4-3 to TRBJ2-1, with TRBD1 as a possible D gene (6 bases). Germline V gene sequence: CDR1 LGHNA, CDR2 YSLEER. The V and J ends lost 0 bases and 4 bases respectively, with 16 bases between them. This CDR3 has 17 amino acids.

This clonotype was picked up many times. The chain couples TRBV14 to TRBJ1-4; TRBD1 matches at 9 bases. J lost 10 bases, V lost 3 bases, and 0 bases had no gene match. The germline V gene encodes CDR1 SGHDN and CDR2 FVKESK. The CDR3 has 12 residues. The CDR3 sequence is CASSQDRGKLFF. The CDR3 nucleotides read TGTGCCAGCAGCCAGGACAGGGGAAAACTGTTTTTT.

Many counts were recorded for this clonotype. V gene TRBV30 combines with J gene TRBJ2-3; D may be TRBD1 (6 bases). CDR3 length: 15 amino acids. V shed 2 bases and J shed 0 bases, with 12 bases lying between them. Per germline, CDR1 GTSNPN and CDR2 SVGIG (reference sequence). CDR3 DNA sequence: TGTGCCTGGAGTCTGTGGGGGCCGAGCACAGATACGCAGTATTTT. It codes for CAWSLWGPSTDTQYF.

In this sample, this clonotype turned up many times. This rearrangement joins TRBV7-8 to TRBJ1-2; D is perhaps TRBD1 (6 bases). The V gene lost 7 bases and the J gene lost 4 bases, with 19 bases spanning the gap. This CDR3 is 15 amino acids long. Germline V lookup: CDR1 SGHVS, CDR2 FQNEAQ. DNA for the CDR3: TGTGCCAGCACCCCCGAGGGGGGGAGAGTCTATGGCTACACCTTC. It codes for CASTPEGGRVYGYTF.

V is TRBV4-3 and J is TRBJ1-4, with 7 nucleotides matching TRBD1. The V segment lost 0 bases and the J segment 0 bases; nucleotides outside the gene matches: 1. This CDR3 is 16 amino acids long. CDR1 is LGHNA, CDR2 YSLEER, per germline. The CDR3 DNA reads TGCGCCAGCAGCCAAGAACAGGGGTCAACTAATGAAAAACTGTTTTTT. Translation: CASSQEQGSTNEKLFF.

The chain carries TRBV5-5 and TRBJ1-6; 7 nucleotides match TRBD1. Trimming cost V 3 bases and J 7 bases; bases outside gene matches: 4. The CDR3 covers 14 residues. Germline lookup yields CDR1 SGHKS and CDR2 YYEKEE (reference sequence). The CDR3 nucleotides are TGTGCCAGCAGCTCTGGACAGGAAAATTCACCCCTCCACTTT. Translating gives CASSSGQENSPLHF.

This clonotype was picked up many times. The chain couples TRBV12-3 or TRBV12-4 to TRBJ1-6, with TRBD1 matching over 7 bases. J was trimmed by 10 bases and V by 7 bases; bases with no gene match: 10. This CDR3 is 14 amino acids long. The CDR3 nucleotides read TGTGCCAGCAACAACAGGGGTTTACGCTCACCCCTCCACTTT. Its protein product is CASNNRGLRSPLHF.

This clonotype was detected only a few times. This may stem from a read error, because a much larger clone lies one nucleotide away. The chain combines TRBV7-2 with TRBJ2-7, with TRBD2 as a possible D gene (5 bases). Germline V gene lookup returns CDR1 SGHTA and CDR2 FQGNSA. Trimming took off 5 bases at V and 10 bases at J, with 27 bases between the two ends. The CDR3 runs 16 residues. This CDR3 is CASSPAGSGVARAQYF. CDR3 DNA sequence: TGTGCCAGCAGCCCGGCCGGAAGTGGGGTGGCGAGGGCCCAGTACTTC.

This clonotype was observed a handful of times. A read error is possible here, since a much larger clone lies one base away. The chain is built from TRBV7-2 and TRBJ2-1; D is uncertain. The V and J ends lost 9 bases and 0 bases respectively, with 9 bases between them. The germline CDR1 and CDR2 sequences are SGHTA and FQGNSA. The CDR3 runs to 13 residues. This CDR3 is CARQWASYNEQFF. In DNA form, the CDR3 reads TGTGCCAGGCAATGGGCCTCCTACAATGAGCAGTTCTTC.

This chain connects TRBV20-1 to TRBJ2-7, with 10 bases aligning to TRBD2. The germline V gene encodes CDR1 DFQATT and CDR2 SNEGSKA (reference sequence). The CDR3 is 14 amino acids. V lost 1 base and J lost 7; bases outside the gene matches: 7. The CDR3: CSARVASGGLEQYF. The CDR3 bases are TGCAGTGCTAGAGTTGCTAGCGGGGGTCTGGAGCAGTACTTC.

This clonotype was observed at least ten times. DNA for the CDR3: TGTGCCAGCAGTTTAGGACTAGCGGCGCAGTTCTTC. This sequence encodes CASSLGLAAQFF. The chain is built from TRBV6-2 or TRBV6-3 and TRBJ2-1, with 10 bases that match TRBD2. Trimming took 4 bases from V and 12 from J; bases not matched to a gene: 3. Looked up from germline, CDR1 is MNHEY and CDR2 is SVGEGT. The length of the CDR3 is 12 residues.

This clonotype was recorded a few times. The chain joins TRBV11-2 to TRBJ2-3, with TRBD2 identical over 11 bases. CDR3 length: 18 amino acids. The germline V gene encodes CDR1 SGHAT and CDR2 FQNNGV. Losses at the gene ends were 5 bases for V and 0 bases for J; bases not matched to a gene: 10. The CDR3: CASSRGLAGSISTDTQYF. CDR3 in DNA: TGTGCCAGCAGCCGAGGACTAGCGGGCAGCATAAGCACAGATACGCAGTATTTT.

This clonotype was picked up many times. The chain uses TRBV7-9 and TRBJ2-1; no clear D gene. Between the trimmed V and J ends, which lost 1 base and 3 bases, there was a span of 10 bases. This CDR3 is 15 amino acids long. Germline V gene lookup returns CDR1 SEHNR and CDR2 FQNEAQ (reference sequence). The chain's CDR3 is CASSLGQTGYNEQFF. The DNA of the CDR3 is TGTGCCAGCAGCTTAGGACAAACCGGCTACAATGAGCAGTTCTTC. Complete variable domain (other parts from reference TRBV7-9 and TRBJ2-1): DTGVSQNPRHKITKRGQNVTFRCDPISEHNRLYWYRQTLGQGPEFLTYFQNEAQLEKSRLLSDRFSAERPKGSFSTLEIQRTEQGDSAMYLCASSLGQTGYNEQFFGPGTRLTVL.

This clonotype was found many times. The chain carries TRBV5-1 and TRBJ2-5; D not certain. V lost 7 bases to trimming and J lost 1 base, with 14 bases between them. Germline CDR1 SGHRS, CDR2 YFSETQ. The CDR3 loop spans 14 amino acids. Here the CDR3 DNA reads TGCGCCAGCCAAAGGAGCCCGACCCAAGAGACCCAGTACTTC. It specifies CASQRSPTQETQYF.